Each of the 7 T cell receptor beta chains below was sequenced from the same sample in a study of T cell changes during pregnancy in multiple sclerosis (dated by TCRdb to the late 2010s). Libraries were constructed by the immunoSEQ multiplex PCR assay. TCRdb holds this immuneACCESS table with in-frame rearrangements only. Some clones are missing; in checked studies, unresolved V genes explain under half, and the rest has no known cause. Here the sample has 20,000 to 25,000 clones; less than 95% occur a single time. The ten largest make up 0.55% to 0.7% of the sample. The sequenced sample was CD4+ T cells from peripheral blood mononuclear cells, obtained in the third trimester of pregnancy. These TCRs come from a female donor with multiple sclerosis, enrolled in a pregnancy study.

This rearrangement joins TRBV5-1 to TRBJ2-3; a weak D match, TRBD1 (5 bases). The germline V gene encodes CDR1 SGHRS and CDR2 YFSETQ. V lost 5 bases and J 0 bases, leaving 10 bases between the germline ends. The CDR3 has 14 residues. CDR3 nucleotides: TGCGCCAGCAGAGGGGCCACTAGCACAGATACGCAGTATTTT. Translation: CASRGATSTDTQYF.

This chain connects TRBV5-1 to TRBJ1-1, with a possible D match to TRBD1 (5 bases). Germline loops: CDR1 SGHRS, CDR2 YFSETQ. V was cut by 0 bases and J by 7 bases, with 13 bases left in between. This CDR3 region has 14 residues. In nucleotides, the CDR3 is TGCGCCAGCAGCTTGGGTATCCGAGACAGTGAAGCTTTCTTT. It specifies CASSLGIRDSEAFF.

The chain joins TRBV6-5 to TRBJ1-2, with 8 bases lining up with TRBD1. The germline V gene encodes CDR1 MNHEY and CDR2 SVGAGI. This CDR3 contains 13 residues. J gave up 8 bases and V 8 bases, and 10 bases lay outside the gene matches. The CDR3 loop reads CASAGQGPGGYTF. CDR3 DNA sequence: TGTGCCAGCGCCGGACAGGGCCCGGGAGGCTACACCTTC.

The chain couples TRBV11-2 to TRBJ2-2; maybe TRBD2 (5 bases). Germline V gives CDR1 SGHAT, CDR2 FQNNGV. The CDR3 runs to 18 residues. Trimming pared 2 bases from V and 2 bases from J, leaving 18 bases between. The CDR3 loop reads CASSLTSSGRSNTGELFF. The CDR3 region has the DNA TGTGCCAGCAGCTTAACTTCCTCGGGAAGATCTAACACCGGGGAGCTGTTTTTT. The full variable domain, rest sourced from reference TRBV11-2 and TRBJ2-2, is EAGVAQSPRYKIIEKRQSVAFWCNPISGHATLYWYQQILGQGPKLLIQFQNNGVVDDSQLPKDRFSAERLKGVDSTLKIQPAKLEDSAVYLCASSLTSSGRSNTGELFFGEGSRLTVL.

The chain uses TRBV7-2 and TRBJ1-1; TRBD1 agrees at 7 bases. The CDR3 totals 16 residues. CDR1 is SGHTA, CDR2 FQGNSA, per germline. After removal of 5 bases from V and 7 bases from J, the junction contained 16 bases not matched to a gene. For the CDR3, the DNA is TGTGCCAGCAGCACCCGGGGGCAGGGGGGAAGTGGTGAAGCTTTCTTT. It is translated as CASSTRGQGGSGEAFF.

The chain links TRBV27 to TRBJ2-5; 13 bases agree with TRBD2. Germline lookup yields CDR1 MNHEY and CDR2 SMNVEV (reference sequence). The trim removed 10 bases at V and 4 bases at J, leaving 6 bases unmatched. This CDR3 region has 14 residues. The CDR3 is CATSTSGGPETQYF. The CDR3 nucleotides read TGTGCCACCTCGACTAGCGGGGGGCCAGAGACCCAGTACTTC.

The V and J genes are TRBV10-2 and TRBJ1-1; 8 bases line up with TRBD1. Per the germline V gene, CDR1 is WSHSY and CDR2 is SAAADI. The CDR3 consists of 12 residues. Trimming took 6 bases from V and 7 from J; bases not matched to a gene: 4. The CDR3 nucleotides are TGCGCCAGCAGCAGGGGGCCGGGTGAAGCTTTCTTT. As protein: CASSRGPGEAFF.